Below are 30 T cell receptor beta chains sequenced from a single sample in a study of blood T cell repertoires in COVID-19. Sequencing was performed with immunoSEQ multiplex PCR; in TCRdb, only in-frame clones are kept and a portion is missing. The sample lists fewer than 85,000 clones; approximately 85% were seen once. The sample comprised peripheral blood. These receptors were collected from a human donor in a cohort sampled during active COVID-19.

The rearrangement uses TRBV27 and TRBJ1-1, with D unresolved. V gave up 4 bases and J gave up 0 bases, with 18 bases separating them. This CDR3 contains 17 residues. The germline gives CDR1 MNHEY, CDR2 SMNVEV (reference sequence). The CDR3 loop reads CASSSTGVHILNTEAFF. CDR3 nucleotide sequence: TGTGCCAGCAGTTCGACCGGGGTCCACATCCTGAACACTGAAGCTTTCTTT.

The rearrangement links TRBV5-1 to TRBJ2-7; TRBD1 agrees at 10 bases. V trimming: 4 bases; J trimming: 5 bases; junction bases outside the gene matches: 6. The CDR3 length is 14 residues. Germline lookup yields CDR1 SGHRS and CDR2 YFSETQ. The CDR3 bases are TGCGCCAGCAGCGGGGGGACAGGGGTCGACGAGCAGTACTTC. This gives the protein CASSGGTGVDEQYF.

The chain has TRBV9 and TRBJ2-7; TRBD2 might be the D (5 bases). Germline V gene data show CDR1 as SGDLS and CDR2 as YYNGEE. The CDR3 contains 14 residues. V gave up 0 bases and J gave up 2 bases, with 9 bases separating them. The CDR3 spells CASSVDSGTYEQYF. The CDR3, as DNA: TGTGCCAGCAGCGTAGACAGCGGAACCTACGAGCAGTACTTC.

The rearrangement joins TRBV9 to TRBJ2-1, with D uncertain. V was trimmed by 0 bases and J by 4 bases, leaving 20 bases between them. Germline assignment: CDR1 SGDLS and CDR2 YYNGEE. CDR3 length: 18 amino acids. The CDR3 DNA reads as TGTGCCAGCAGCGTAGGAGTCGCAGGTCCTGCCCTATACAATGAGCAGTTCTTC. Translation: CASSVGVAGPALYNEQFF.

V gene TRBV19 combines with J gene TRBJ2-2, with TRBD2 matching over 9 bases. Germline-derived CDR1 and CDR2 are LNHDA and SQIVND (reference sequence). The V segment lost 8 bases and the J segment 3 bases; nucleotides outside the gene matches: 4. The CDR3 has 14 residues. The CDR3 DNA follows: TGTGCCAGTGGGACTAGCTCGGACACCGGGGAGCTGTTTTTT. As protein: CASGTSSDTGELFF.

The gene calls are TRBV4-3 and TRBJ2-2; 11 bases match TRBD2. Trimming at V came to 3 bases and at J to 2 bases, leaving 8 bases not matched to a gene. Germline V lookup: CDR1 LGHNA, CDR2 YSLEER. CDR3 length equals 18 residues. Written as DNA, the CDR3 is TGCGCCAGCAGCCAGACCCTTAGCGGGGGGGAAAACACCGGGGAGCTGTTTTTT. Translation gives CASSQTLSGGENTGELFF.

The chain couples TRBV3-1 (or the pseudogene TRBV3-2) to TRBJ1-3, with no clear D. V shed 2 bases and J shed 3 bases, with 11 bases lying between them. The CDR3 totals 15 residues. Germline CDR1 LGHDT, CDR2 YNNKEL (reference sequence). The CDR3 reads CASSQLRLGGNTIYF. Written as DNA, the CDR3 is TGTGCCAGCAGCCAACTGAGGCTTGGTGGAAACACCATATATTTT.

This sequence joins TRBV5-4 and TRBJ2-6; D is undetermined. CDR3 size: 13 residues. Looked up from germline, CDR1 is SGHNT and CDR2 is YYREEE (reference sequence). V gave up 2 bases and J gave up 4 bases, with 4 bases separating them. The CDR3 spells CASSLRGANVLTF. DNA of the CDR3: TGTGCCAGCAGCTTACGGGGGGCCAACGTCCTGACTTTC.

The chain links TRBV15 to TRBJ1-2; D unclear. Per the germline V gene, CDR1 is LNHNV and CDR2 is YYDKDF (reference sequence). CDR3 length: 14 residues. V gave up 5 bases and J gave up 10 bases, with 20 bases separating them. The CDR3 loop reads CATSQRESRYTYTF. The CDR3 DNA reads TGTGCCACCAGCCAACGGGAGTCGCGATATACCTACACCTTC.

J is TRBJ2-4 and V is TRBV9, with D possibly matching TRBD2 (6 bases). From germline, CDR1 is SGDLS and CDR2 YYNGEE. The CDR3 extends over 14 amino acids. V was clipped by 4 bases and J by 1 base, with 9 bases between them. In DNA form, the CDR3 reads TGTGCCAGCAGCACGGGACTTGCCAAAAACATTCAGTACTTC. Translation: CASSTGLAKNIQYF.

The CDR3, as DNA: TGTGCCAGCAGTGAAAACCCAGGGGCAAACGAAAAACTGTTTTTT. Its protein is CASSENPGANEKLFF. The chain is built from TRBV6-1 and TRBJ1-4, with D maybe TRBD1 (6 bases). Trimming left V 2 bases short and J 8 bases short, with 15 bases between. The length of the CDR3 is 15 residues. Per germline, CDR1 MNHNS and CDR2 SASEGT.

The chain combines TRBV28 with TRBJ2-7; possible D gene TRBD2, 5 bases. CDR3 length equals 15 residues. The germline gives CDR1 MDHEN, CDR2 SYDVKM. The ends were cut back, 3 bases at V and 0 bases at J, with 12 bases in the middle. Here the CDR3 DNA reads TGTGCCAGCAGTTTTATGCCGGGAAGCTCCTACGAGCAGTACTTC. It translates to CASSFMPGSSYEQYF.

This sequence joins TRBV28 and TRBJ2-6; D perhaps matches TRBD2 (6 bases). There are 16 residues in the CDR3. Germline CDR1 reads MDHEN; CDR2 reads SYDVKM. The V end was cut by 7 bases, the J end by 4 bases, with 17 bases between. CDR3 loop: CASTTAGFDGANVLTF. CDR3 nucleotide sequence: TGTGCCAGCACGACGGCGGGGTTCGACGGGGCCAACGTCCTGACTTTC.

The rearrangement joins TRBV5-1 to TRBJ2-7; 8 positions match TRBD1. The CDR3 sequence is 14 residues long. CDR1 is SGHRS, CDR2 YFSETQ, per germline. The V segment lost 1 base and the J segment 6 bases; nucleotides outside the gene matches: 6. The CDR3 DNA sequence: TGCGCCAGCAGCTTGTTGACCGGGACAGGCGAGCAGTACTTC. This gives the protein CASSLLTGTGEQYF.

DNA for the CDR3: TGTGCCAGCAGCCCATCTGGCACGGGGTACGAGCAGTACTTC. This codes for CASSPSGTGYEQYF. The rearrangement links TRBV7-6 to TRBJ2-7, with D possibly being TRBD2 (5 bases). This CDR3 is built from 14 residues. In germline, CDR1 is SGHVS, CDR2 FNYEAQ. V shed 5 bases and J shed 4 bases, with 15 bases lying between them.

This chain links TRBV7-2 with TRBJ1-1; tentatively, D is TRBD1 (6 bases). V was clipped by 5 bases and J by 3 bases, with 10 bases between them. The CDR3 consists of 13 residues. The germline V gene encodes CDR1 SGHTA and CDR2 FQGNSA. For the CDR3, the DNA is TGTGCCAGCAGCCGGCGGACAGACACTGAAGCTTTCTTT. Its translation: CASSRRTDTEAFF.

This chain joins TRBV27 and TRBJ1-2, with D perhaps matching TRBD1 (6 bases). Per germline, CDR1 MNHEY and CDR2 SMNVEV (reference sequence). Trimming left V 7 bases short and J 4 bases short, with 19 bases between. This CDR3 is 15 amino acids long. DNA of the CDR3: TGTGCCAGCACCCCCCGAAAGGGACACTCCTATGGCTACACCTTC. As protein: CASTPRKGHSYGYTF.

In this sample, this clone turned up a few times. The chain has TRBV29-1 and TRBJ2-3; 12 nucleotides match TRBD2. This CDR3 has 17 residues. Germline values: CDR1 SQVTM, CDR2 ANQGSEA. Unmatched junction bases numbered 6, after V lost 0 bases and J lost 2 bases. The CDR3 spells CSVEDPPSGGDTDTQYF. The CDR3 DNA reads TGCAGCGTTGAAGATCCCCCTAGCGGGGGGGACACAGATACGCAGTATTTT.

The chain links TRBV3-1 (or the pseudogene TRBV3-2) to TRBJ1-2; TRBD1 matches at 7 bases. Germline V gene lookup returns CDR1 LGHDT and CDR2 YNNKEL (reference sequence). The CDR3 has 14 amino acids. V shed 6 bases, J shed 3 bases, and the junction held 7 bases outside the gene matches. The CDR3 region has the DNA TGTGCCAGCAGGTCGTTACAGGGGTACTATGGCTACACCTTC. It specifies CASRSLQGYYGYTF.

This clone came up many times. The rearrangement joins TRBV1 to TRBJ2-3; the table's D call, TRBD2, has no DNA check behind it. TRBV1 is designated a pseudogene. The CDR3 sequence is 17 residues long. This CDR3 reads CTSSQGSSGRLADTQYF. In DNA, the CDR3 is TGCACCAGCAGCCAAGGGTCTAGCGGGAGGTTGGCAGATACGCAGTATTTT.

The chain joins TRBV14 to TRBJ1-2; perhaps TRBD1 as D (6 bases). In germline, CDR1 is SGHDN, CDR2 FVKESK. Trimming removed 0 bases at V and 8 bases at J, with 10 bases between. There are 13 residues in the CDR3. CDR3 sequence reads: CASSQDTRGGYTF. In DNA form, the CDR3 reads TGTGCCAGCAGCCAAGACACCAGGGGAGGCTACACCTTC.

The chain combines TRBV28 with TRBJ2-3; TRBD2 matches at 7 bases. There are 15 residues in the CDR3. The germline CDR1 and CDR2 sequences are MDHEN and SYDVKM. V lost 8 bases, J lost 5 bases, and 13 bases stayed unmatched. CDR3 residues: CASPPSGREEDTQYF. As DNA, the CDR3 is TGTGCCAGCCCCCCTAGTGGACGGGAGGAAGATACGCAGTATTTT.

The V and J genes are TRBV7-2 and TRBJ2-5; D is possibly TRBD2 (6 bases). The V and J ends lost 4 bases and 4 bases respectively, with 13 bases between them. The CDR3 runs 14 residues. Germline loops: CDR1 SGHTA, CDR2 FQGNSA. In DNA, the CDR3 is TGTGCCAGCAGCTCGGGGGTGGTGCGAGAGACCCAGTACTTC. Translation gives CASSSGVVRETQYF.

V usage is TRBV3-1 (or the pseudogene TRBV3-2) and J usage is TRBJ2-7; D not certain. Trimming took off 1 base at V and 5 bases at J, with 15 bases between the two ends. The CDR3 is 15 residues long. Germline CDR1 is LGHDT and CDR2 is YNNKEL (reference sequence). The chain's CDR3 is CASSQAMGYLNEQYF. The CDR3 DNA reads TGTGCCAGCAGCCAAGCGATGGGCTACCTTAACGAGCAGTACTTC.

This clone has more than one count but fewer than ten. The chain joins TRBV3-1 (or the pseudogene TRBV3-2) to TRBJ1-1, with D possibly matching TRBD1 (6 bases). CDR1 is LGHDT, CDR2 YNNKEL, per germline (reference sequence). V lost 0 bases, J lost 4 bases, and 6 bases lay in between. CDR3 length equals 13 residues. CDR3 nucleotides: TGTGCCAGCAGCCAAGAGGGGGCCACTGAAGCTTTCTTT. It encodes CASSQEGATEAFF.

The chain uses TRBV6-5 and TRBJ1-4; D might be TRBD1 (5 bases). The CDR3 sequence is 14 residues long. The germline V and J ends were trimmed by 2 bases and 8 bases, with 12 bases remaining between them. In germline, CDR1 is MNHEY, CDR2 SVGAGI. CDR3 sequence reads: CASSYRGGGEKLFF. CDR3 DNA sequence: TGTGCCAGCAGTTACCGCGGGGGAGGCGAAAAACTGTTTTTT.

This clone was detected only a few times. This chain connects TRBV19 to TRBJ1-5; a weak D match, TRBD1 (5 bases). CDR1 LNHDA and CDR2 SQIVND come from the germline V gene (reference sequence). V lost 4 bases, J lost 3 bases, and 7 bases lay in between. The CDR3 length is 13 residues. CDR3 sequence (DNA): TGTGCCAGTAGTACAGGGCTCAATCAGCCCCAGCATTTT. This encodes CASSTGLNQPQHF.

The chain recombines TRBV19 with TRBJ2-1, with D perhaps matching TRBD2 (6 bases). The length of the CDR3 is 15 residues. Germline V CDR1 and CDR2: LNHDA, SQIVND (reference sequence). The V end lost 3 bases, the J end lost 2 bases, and 11 bases lay between the germline ends. CDR3 region: CASSIGGQAYNEQFF. DNA for the CDR3: TGTGCCAGTAGTATCGGAGGGCAAGCCTACAATGAGCAGTTCTTC.

The chain recombines TRBV4-2 with TRBJ2-1; 8 positions agree with TRBD2. Trimming took 0 bases from V and 7 from J; bases not matched to a gene: 11. CDR3 size: 17 residues. CDR1 LGHNA and CDR2 YNFKEQ come from the germline V gene. The CDR3 region has the DNA TGTGCCAGCAGCCAAGAAGGAACGGGAGGGATCGGTAATGAGCAGTTCTTC. The encoded protein is CASSQEGTGGIGNEQFF.

The chain couples TRBV11-2 to TRBJ1-1; 7 nucleotides line up with TRBD1. The V segment lost 1 base and the J segment 2 bases; nucleotides outside the gene matches: 4. This CDR3 has 15 amino acids. The germline V gene has CDR1 SGHAT and CDR2 FQNNGV. The CDR3 sequence: CASSLVRQGNTEAFF. Written as DNA, the CDR3 is TGTGCCAGCAGCTTAGTCAGACAGGGTAACACTGAAGCTTTCTTT.